The 7 T cell receptor beta chains below all came from one sample that was sequenced in a study of a mutant IDH1 vaccine in newly diagnosed glioma. The table came from immunoSEQ multiplex PCR; TCRdb's copy has only in-frame clones and leaves some out. Of roughly 72,000 clones in the sample, around 90% were seen once. Antigen specificity for these receptors is unknown. This sample's time point: week 5, during vaccination. Doses consisted of 300 ug of mutant IDH1 20-mer peptide each, paired with topical imiquimod. Sample: PBMCs, taken from a glioma patient whose treatment included an IDH1 peptide vaccine. The source is a woman aged 50 to 60 with glioma.

With respect to this clone: Other DNA variants within this sample encode the same CDR3. This chain uses TRBV2 with TRBJ2-5, with D tentatively TRBD2 (5 bases). Between the trimmed V and J ends, which lost 3 bases and 5 bases, there was a span of 7 bases. Germline loops: CDR1 SNHLY, CDR2 FYNNEI. The CDR3 sequence is 12 residues long. CDR3 sequence reads: CASSERVETQYF. CDR3 DNA: TGTGCCAGCAGTGAGCGGGTCGAGACCCAGTACTTC.

This clone was recorded a few times. The chain employs TRBV5-1 and TRBJ1-3; tentatively, D is TRBD1 (5 bases). The CDR3 is made up of 15 amino acids. Trimming pared 0 bases from V and 2 bases from J, leaving 9 bases between. From germline, CDR1 is SGHRS and CDR2 YFSETQ. CDR3 region: CASSLESGAGNTIYF. CDR3 sequence (DNA): TGCGCCAGCAGCTTGGAGTCGGGGGCTGGAAACACCATATATTTT.

V usage is TRBV6-7 and J usage is TRBJ1-2; TRBD1 matches at 8 bases. TRBV6-7 is noted as an ORF with a role that remains uncertain. Trimming at V came to 2 bases and at J to 8 bases, leaving 10 bases not matched to a gene. The CDR3 extends over 15 amino acids. The CDR3: CASSYLDRGDFGYTF. CDR3 bases: TGTGCCAGCAGTTACCTAGACAGGGGCGACTTCGGCTACACCTTC.

The chain uses TRBV5-1 and TRBJ1-6; no definite D call. V lost 0 bases, J lost 7 bases, and 8 bases lay in between. The CDR3 totals 14 residues. In germline, CDR1 is SGHRS, CDR2 YFSETQ. CDR3 region: CASSLGGWNSPLHF. CDR3 in DNA: TGCGCCAGCAGCTTGGGTGGTTGGAATTCACCCCTCCACTTT.

This clone has a single count. V is TRBV15 and J is TRBJ2-1, with 11 bases identical to TRBD2. The CDR3 extends over 18 amino acids. Germline CDR1 and CDR2: LNHNV and YYDKDF (reference sequence). The V gene end was trimmed by 0 bases and the J gene end by 4 bases; junction bases not matched to a gene: 8. CDR3 nucleotides: TGTGCCACCAGCAGAGAACCTAGCGGGAGGCCCCTTTACAATGAGCAGTTCTTC. Translation: CATSREPSGRPLYNEQFF.

The CDR3 nucleotides are TGTGCCAGCAGCCCTGGACGGACCGGGGAGCTGTTTTTT. Its translation: CASSPGRTGELFF. The chain couples TRBV5-4 to TRBJ2-2; no firm D call. V was pared by 4 bases and J by 5 bases, with 9 bases between. This CDR3 comprises 13 residues. Germline assignment: CDR1 SGHNT and CDR2 YYREEE (reference sequence).

The chain employs TRBV5-1 and TRBJ2-3; 7 bases agree with TRBD2. Germline-derived CDR1 and CDR2 are SGHRS and YFSETQ. CDR3 length: 14 residues. V shed 2 bases, J shed 3 bases, and the junction held 3 bases outside the gene matches. The CDR3 protein is CASSFNGGTDTQYF. Here the CDR3 DNA reads TGCGCCAGCAGCTTTAACGGGGGGACAGATACGCAGTATTTT.